A selection of T cell receptor beta chains follows, all from one sample in a study of cytomegalovirus exposure and HLA in healthy donors. The protocol was immunoSEQ multiplex PCR, while the TCRdb copy is restricted to in-frame clones and leaves out a portion. Of some 130,000 clones listed, under 85% are singletons. The source material was PBMCs. The receptor set was obtained from a man aged 30 to 45 in good health and CMV-seronegative. Both conserved end residues are part of each CDR3. A D gene is named only where the DNA matches it firmly. Size is stated for part of the rows, as once, few or many counts, or as a class when the clone is expanded.

>TRBJ2-5|TRBD2|13|NA|TRBV6-6
CASTREGRETQYF
TGTGCCAGCACCCGGGAGGGTCGGGAGACCCAGTACTTC
>TRBJ2-7|NA|14|NA|TRBV28
CASSPGTATYEQYF
TGTGCCAGCAGCCCCGGGACTGCAACCTACGAGCAGTACTTC
>TRBJ2-1|NA|14|once|TRBV4-1
CASSQDAIYNEQFF
TGCGCCAGCAGCCAAGATGCGATCTACAATGAGCAGTTCTTC
>TRBJ2-5|NA|13|NA|TRBV6-5
CASSPGHPQTQYF
TGTGCCAGCAGTCCGGGACACCCCCAGACCCAGTACTTC
>TRBJ2-5|NA|16|NA|TRBV30
CAWLRASGHLEETQYF
TGTGCCTGGCTGCGAGCCTCGGGACATCTAGAAGAGACCCAGTACTTC
>TRBJ1-1|NA|12|NA|TRBV5-6
CASSLTGTEAFF
TGTGCCAGCAGCTTGACGGGAACTGAAGCTTTCTTT
>TRBJ1-6|NA|14|NA|TRBV30
CAWSVAEYNSPLHF
TGTGCCTGGAGTGTAGCGGAATATAATTCACCCCTCCACTTT
>TRBJ2-7|NA|16|NA|TRBV5-6
CASSSTLDSLPYEQYF
TGTGCCAGCAGCTCGACCCTGGACTCCCTTCCCTACGAGCAGTACTTC
>TRBJ2-7|TRBD1|14|NA|TRBV30
CAWSDFTGEYEQYF
TGTGCCTGGAGTGATTTTACAGGGGAATACGAGCAGTACTTC
>TRBJ1-4|NA|12|few|TRBV28
CAITAANEKLFF
TGTGCCATAACAGCTGCTAATGAAAAACTGTTTTTT
>TRBJ2-3|NA|14|NA|TRBV9
CASSALGDTDTQYF
TGTGCCAGCAGCGCACTAGGTGATACAGATACGCAGTATTTT
>TRBJ2-2|NA|16|NA|TRBV25-1
CASSEWGQGTTGELFF
TGTGCCAGCAGTGAATGGGGTCAGGGGACCACCGGGGAGCTGTTTTTT
>TRBJ1-5|TRBD1|14|NA|TRBV19
CASSPRTGVQPQHF
TGTGCCAGTAGTCCCCGGACAGGGGTTCAGCCCCAGCATTTT
>TRBJ2-1|NA|13|NA|TRBV11-2
CASTAIGDHEQFF
TGTGCCAGCACCGCGATTGGAGACCATGAGCAGTTCTTC
>TRBJ2-5|NA|14|few|TRBV28
CASSSAGGRETQYF
TGTGCCAGCAGTTCCGCCGGGGGACGAGAGACCCAGTACTTC
>TRBJ2-7|TRBD2|15|NA|TRBV5-1
CASSSSLAGGPEQYF
TGCGCCAGCAGTTCTTCCCTAGCGGGAGGGCCAGAGCAGTACTTC
>TRBJ1-2|NA|14|NA|TRBV6-6
CASTKGQNFYGYTF
TGTGCCAGCACCAAGGGGCAGAACTTCTATGGCTACACCTTC
>TRBJ1-2|TRBD1|19|few|TRBV27
CASSSILPGQGTFNYGYTF
TGTGCCAGCAGTTCGATTCTTCCGGGACAGGGGACCTTTAACTATGGCTACACCTTC
>TRBJ2-7|NA|15|few|TRBV11-2
CASSLSTWVDNEQYF
TGTGCCAGCAGCTTGTCGACGTGGGTTGACAACGAGCAGTACTTC
>TRBJ2-4|NA|12|NA|TRBV6-6
CASSYKGKPLFF
TGTGCCAGCAGTTACAAGGGGAAACCCCTCTTTTTC
>TRBJ2-5|TRBD1|15|few|TRBV27
CASSRTLTGTETQYF
TGTGCCAGTAGCAGAACCCTGACAGGGACAGAGACCCAGTACTTC
>TRBJ2-2|TRBD1|17|few|TRBV9
CASSGNAGGGNTGELFF
TGTGCCAGCAGCGGCAACGCAGGGGGCGGGAACACCGGGGAGCTGTTTTTT
>TRBJ2-2|TRBD2|18|few|TRBV11-2
CASSSLGAGVGRTGELFF
TGTGCCAGCAGCTCGCTTGGAGCGGGAGTCGGGAGAACCGGGGAGCTGTTTTTT
>TRBJ2-3|TRBD2|15|few|TRBV27
CASSQNRDYTDTQYF
TGTGCCAGCAGCCAGAACCGGGACTACACAGATACGCAGTATTTT
>TRBJ2-5|TRBD2|14|NA|TRBV6-6
CASSQRERVETQYF
TGTGCCAGCAGCCAGCGGGAGCGGGTAGAGACCCAGTACTTC
>TRBJ2-7|TRBD1|14|NA|TRBV6-1
CASSPTGGFDEQYF
TGTGCCAGCAGTCCGACAGGGGGCTTCGACGAGCAGTACTTC
>TRBJ2-3|TRBD2|15|NA|TRBV5-4
CASSLSAGATDTQYF
TGTGCCAGCAGCTTGTCAGCGGGGGCCACAGATACGCAGTATTTT
>TRBJ2-7|NA|14|NA|TRBV7-9
CASSPRQFPYEQYF
TGTGCCAGCAGCCCCAGACAGTTCCCCTACGAGCAGTACTTC
>TRBJ2-1|NA|16|NA|TRBV7-3
CASSPRVWGVGNEQFF
TGTGCCAGCAGCCCGCGGGTTTGGGGGGTGGGAAATGAGCAGTTCTTC
>TRBJ2-3|NA|16|few|TRBV6-6
CASTPPAGSGTDTQYF
TGTGCCAGCACCCCCCCGGCGGGGTCGGGCACAGATACGCAGTATTTT
>TRBJ1-2|NA|12|few|TRBV28
CASRQGTYGYTF
TGTGCCAGCAGGCAGGGTACTTATGGCTACACCTTC
>TRBJ2-1|NA|13|NA|TRBV4-3
CASSQFRRTGQFF
TGCGCCAGCAGCCAATTTCGCAGGACGGGACAGTTCTTC